What follows describes a single T cell receptor (beta chain). Its antigen remains unidentified. Method: immunoSEQ multiplex PCR; TCRdb's copy keeps in-frame clones and lacks some. In the table there are about 80,000 clones, about 85% of which are singletons. CDR3 length equals 15 residues. Per germline, CDR1 SGHRS and CDR2 YFSETQ. Deletions cut 0 bases from V and 10 bases from J, with 14 bases between. This sample was included in a study of T cell responses to AZD1222 COVID-19 vaccine. For the study at large: Second-dose recipients at about 4 or about 12 weeks were treated as one pooled group. Findings of the study overall: Among AZD1222 vaccinees, only five or six were seropositive at baseline. White British donors predominated, females outnumbered males, and clonal diversity was possibly underestimated.

V is TRBV5-1 and J is TRBJ1-6; D ambiguous. This TCR was recovered from an adult in good health. Sequencing used peripheral blood, obtained on day 0 of AZD1222 vaccination. CDR3 in amino acids: CASSLDRRVESPLHF. DNA of the CDR3: TGCGCCAGCAGCTTGGATCGTAGGGTGGAGTCACCCCTCCACTTT.